The 29 T cell receptor beta chains in this list originate from one sample, sequenced in a study of blood T cell repertoires in COVID-19. The assay was immunoSEQ multiplex PCR, and TCRdb's table has in-frame clones only and misses some. Of some 56,000 clones in the sample, over 70% were seen once. Input material: peripheral blood. These receptors originate from a woman in her forties or fifties with active or convalescent COVID-19.

V and J are TRBV7-9 and TRBJ2-5, with 13 bases identical to TRBD2. The CDR3 spans 17 residues. The germline V gene encodes CDR1 SEHNR and CDR2 FQNEAQ (reference sequence). Unmatched junction bases numbered 11, after V lost 5 bases and J lost 5 bases. CDR3 loop: CASSPGTSGVQGETQYF. CDR3 nucleotide sequence: TGTGCCAGCAGCCCCGGGACTAGCGGGGTTCAGGGGGAGACCCAGTACTTC.

The chain carries TRBV14 and TRBJ2-2; TRBD1 agrees at 9 bases. In germline, CDR1 is SGHDN, CDR2 FVKESK. The CDR3 length is 19 residues. J gave up 6 bases and V 7 bases, and 21 bases lay outside the gene matches. The CDR3 DNA is TGTGCCAGCATCAAAACAGGGGGCGCCCCGGTAGGTAGGCCCGGGGAGCTGTTTTTT. It is translated as CASIKTGGAPVGRPGELFF.

This clone appeared a single time. The rearrangement joins TRBV19 to TRBJ2-1; 11 bases align to TRBD2. This CDR3 comprises 19 residues. J gave up 7 bases and V 9 bases, and 23 bases lay outside the gene matches. CDR1 LNHDA and CDR2 SQIVND come from the germline V gene (reference sequence). CDR3 in amino acids: CASAPILTGSGRALNEQFF. The DNA of the CDR3 is TGTGCCAGCGCCCCAATTCTGACAGGTAGCGGGAGGGCCCTTAATGAGCAGTTCTTC.

The chain is built from TRBV7-6 and TRBJ2-7, with 9 bases matching TRBD2. CDR3 length: 14 residues. Trimming took 1 base from V and 5 from J; bases not matched to a gene: 3. CDR1 and CDR2 from the germline V gene are SGHVS and FNYEAQ. This CDR3 reads CASSLGAGGDEQYF. CDR3 nucleotide sequence: TGTGCCAGCAGCTTAGGAGCGGGAGGAGACGAGCAGTACTTC.

This chain's CDR3 is CASSLRDYLYNEQFF. The CDR3 region has the DNA TGTGCCAGCAGCTTGAGGGACTACCTCTACAATGAGCAGTTCTTC. The chain links TRBV5-5 to TRBJ2-1; 7 bases line up with TRBD2. The V gene's germline CDR1 is SGHKS and CDR2 YYEKEE (reference sequence). The CDR3 spans 15 residues. V shed 1 base, J shed 3 bases, and the junction held 4 bases outside the gene matches.

This chain connects TRBV6-2 or TRBV6-3 to TRBJ2-3, with D unresolved. Looked up from germline, CDR1 is MNHEY and CDR2 is SVGEGT. This CDR3 has 11 amino acids. V was shortened by 4 bases and J by 6 bases, with 5 bases between the two germline ends. In DNA form, the CDR3 reads TGTGCCAGCAGTTTATTGGATACGCAGTATTTT. Its translation is CASSLLDTQYF.

The J gene is TRBJ2-7, the V gene TRBV3-1 (or the pseudogene TRBV3-2), with D possibly TRBD1 on 5 matching bases. This CDR3 spans 14 amino acids. Germline V gene data show CDR1 as LGHDT and CDR2 as YNNKEL (reference sequence). Trimming cost V 2 bases and J 2 bases, with 10 bases left between them. CDR3 sequence: CASSQQGFTYEQYF. CDR3 sequence (DNA): TGTGCCAGCAGCCAACAGGGCTTTACCTACGAGCAGTACTTC.

The chain is built from TRBV6-6 and TRBJ1-5, with D perhaps matching TRBD1 (5 bases). The CDR3 has 15 amino acids. Trimming removed 0 bases from V and 6 bases from J, with 12 bases in between. CDR1 MNHNY and CDR2 SVGAGI come from the germline V gene (reference sequence). CDR3 in amino acids: CASSYSSRALQPQHF. CDR3 bases: TGTGCCAGCAGTTACTCGTCCAGGGCCCTTCAGCCCCAGCATTTT.

The V call is TRBV5-4, the J call TRBJ2-6; TRBD1 matches at 9 bases. Germline loops: CDR1 SGHNT, CDR2 YYREEE (reference sequence). This CDR3 is 18 amino acids long. V shed 3 bases and J 4 bases; nucleotides not matched to a gene: 11. In nucleotides, the CDR3 is TGTGCCAGCAGCTCAATGGACAGGGGAGGGGACGGGGCCAACGTCCTGACTTTC. Amino acids: CASSSMDRGGDGANVLTF. Looking up the rest from reference TRBV5-4 and TRBJ2-6 gives the full variable domain: ETGVTQSPTHLIKTRGQQVTLRCSSQSGHNTVSWYQQALGQGPQFIFQYYREEENGRGNFPPRFSGLQFPNYSSELNVNALELDDSALYLCASSSMDRGGDGANVLTFGAGSRLTVL.

The rearrangement uses TRBV18 and TRBJ2-5; possibly TRBD2 for D (6 bases). The ends were cut back, 2 bases at V and 5 bases at J, with 12 bases in the middle. The CDR3 extends over 14 amino acids. CDR1 is KGHSH, CDR2 LQKENI, per germline. CDR3 sequence reads: CASSPKGGGETQYF. The CDR3 DNA reads TGTGCCAGCTCACCAAAGGGCGGAGGGGAGACCCAGTACTTC.

The chain links TRBV6-6 to TRBJ2-5, with 8 positions matching TRBD2. From germline, CDR1 is MNHNY and CDR2 SVGAGI (reference sequence). V shed 6 bases, J shed 3 bases, and the junction held 12 bases outside the gene matches. The CDR3 has 16 amino acids. The CDR3 sequence is CASRRLAGGGEETQYF. The CDR3 DNA sequence: TGTGCCAGCAGAAGACTTGCGGGAGGAGGGGAAGAGACCCAGTACTTC.

This clone appeared a single time. The chain is built from TRBV5-4 and TRBJ2-7; TRBD1 matches at 7 bases. J lost 0 bases, V lost 6 bases, and 6 bases had no gene match. The CDR3 is made up of 14 amino acids. Germline-derived CDR1 and CDR2 are SGHNT and YYREEE (reference sequence). The CDR3 DNA is TGTGCCAGCACCCGGGACAGTAGCTCCTACGAGCAGTACTTC. The encoded protein is CASTRDSSSYEQYF.

The rearrangement uses TRBV10-3 and TRBJ2-5; the match to TRBD2 covers 7 bases. After removal of 4 bases from V and 4 bases from J, the junction contained 6 bases not matched to a gene. Germline V gene sequence: CDR1 ENHRY, CDR2 SYGVKD. The CDR3 covers 14 residues. CDR3 sequence (DNA): TGTGCCATCAGTGGGGGGGGTGAAGGAGAGACCCAGTACTTC. This sequence encodes CAISGGGEGETQYF.

This clone has more than one count but fewer than ten. This chain uses TRBV2 with TRBJ1-2; a possible D gene is TRBD1 (6 bases). Per the germline V gene, CDR1 is SNHLY and CDR2 is FYNNEI. This CDR3 contains 12 residues. V gave up 10 bases and J gave up 1 base, with 10 bases separating them. CDR3 sequence reads: CATGQNNYGYTF. The CDR3 nucleotides are TGTGCCACCGGACAGAATAACTATGGCTACACCTTC.

The V gene is TRBV7-8, the J gene TRBJ2-5; D is uncertain. V gave up 2 bases and J gave up 3 bases, with 25 bases separating them. Per germline, CDR1 SGHVS and CDR2 FQNEAQ. The CDR3 runs to 19 residues. The CDR3 DNA reads as TGTGCCAGCAGCTTAATTAGTCCCCCTCTCAGGCCGCCTAAAGAGACCCAGTACTTC. Translated, it gives CASSLISPPLRPPKETQYF.

V gene TRBV27 combines with J gene TRBJ1-2, with D hard to call. The germline V gene has CDR1 MNHEY and CDR2 SMNVEV (reference sequence). Trimming took 6 bases from V and 1 from J, leaving 12 bases between them. The CDR3 is 14 amino acids. CDR3 DNA sequence: TGTGCCAGCAGCCCGGCAGGCAGTAACTATGGCTACACCTTC. Protein: CASSPAGSNYGYTF.

The rearrangement uses TRBV5-1 and TRBJ2-3, with TRBD2 matching 13 bases. V gave up 0 bases and J gave up 6 bases; unmatched junction bases: 1. CDR1 is SGHRS and CDR2 is YFSETQ in the germline V gene. This CDR3 region has 15 residues. CDR3 in DNA: TGCGCCAGCAGCTTGGAACTAGCGGGAGGGGATACGCAGTATTTT. This encodes CASSLELAGGDTQYF.

The chain links TRBV19 to TRBJ1-1; TRBD1 matches 7 bases. There are 13 residues in the CDR3. J was trimmed by 6 bases and V by 3 bases; bases with no gene match: 4. Germline CDR1 LNHDA, CDR2 SQIVND (reference sequence). CDR3 amino acids: CASSMWDSSEAFF. In nucleotides, the CDR3 is TGTGCCAGTAGTATGTGGGACAGCTCTGAAGCTTTCTTT.

The sample holds one count of this clone. An end of the junction differs from the germline gene, which may be a read error. The rearrangement joins TRBV6-6 to TRBJ2-4; 7 bases are shared with TRBD1. CDR1 MNHNY and CDR2 SVGAGI come from the germline V gene (reference sequence). This CDR3 region has 12 residues. As DNA, the CDR3 is TGTGCCAGCAGCCACAAGGGGACAGCAGATAACTTC. This gives the protein CASSHKGTADNF.

This clone turned up a few times. V gene TRBV4-1 combines with J gene TRBJ2-5, with D unresolved. The CDR3 covers 16 residues. Germline-derived CDR1 and CDR2 are MGHRA and YSYEKL. Trimming took off 0 bases at V and 4 bases at J, with 15 bases between the two ends. CDR3 amino acids: CASSQDGAMELETQYF. CDR3 DNA sequence: TGCGCCAGCAGCCAAGATGGAGCGATGGAGTTAGAGACCCAGTACTTC.

In its sample, this clone was seen a few times. CDR3 DNA sequence: TGTGCCAGCAGTGACCTCCGGACAGGCTATGGCTACACCTTC. Its protein is CASSDLRTGYGYTF. J is TRBJ1-2 and V is TRBV2, with TRBD1 identical over 7 bases. The germline V gene encodes CDR1 SNHLY and CDR2 FYNNEI. V was pared by 3 bases and J by 4 bases, with 5 bases of the junction left unmatched. The CDR3 has 14 amino acids.

The chain is built from TRBV2 and TRBJ1-5; 8 bases align to TRBD1. The CDR3 is made up of 15 amino acids. V shed 6 bases, J shed 1 base, and the junction held 5 bases outside the gene matches. Germline lookup yields CDR1 SNHLY and CDR2 FYNNEI. The CDR3 region has the DNA TGTGCCAGCAGCGTTGACAGGGGCAGCAATCAGCCCCAGCATTTT. It encodes CASSVDRGSNQPQHF.

This clone was counted a few times. J is TRBJ2-7 and V is TRBV7-9; D may be TRBD1 (6 bases). Looked up from germline, CDR1 is SEHNR and CDR2 is FQNEAQ (reference sequence). The length of the CDR3 is 15 residues. V dropped 4 bases and J dropped 6 bases, with 19 bases sitting between them. The CDR3, as DNA: TGTGCCAGCAGCTCCACAAGGACAGCGTGGGGCGAGCAGTACTTC. It yields the protein CASSSTRTAWGEQYF.

The chain couples TRBV11-3 to TRBJ2-1; no definite D call. The CDR3 length is 13 residues. Trimming removed 2 bases at V and 2 bases at J, with 4 bases between. From germline, CDR1 is SGHNT and CDR2 YENEEA. CDR3 coding DNA: TGTGCCAGCAGCTTATCAGCCTACAATGAGCAGTTCTTC. As protein: CASSLSAYNEQFF.

This chain connects TRBV19 to TRBJ1-2; D may be TRBD1 (5 bases). The V gene lost 5 bases and the J gene lost 6 bases, with 10 bases spanning the gap. The CDR3 loop spans 12 amino acids. Germline V gene lookup returns CDR1 LNHDA and CDR2 SQIVND (reference sequence). In DNA form, the CDR3 reads TGTGCCAGTAGTCTGCAGGGTGATGGCTACACCTTC. Amino acids: CASSLQGDGYTF.

The count of this clone is one. The V and J genes are TRBV28 and TRBJ1-4; 8 nucleotides agree with TRBD1. This CDR3 has 12 amino acids. V shed 5 bases and J 13 bases; nucleotides not matched to a gene: 6. The germline CDR1 and CDR2 sequences are MDHEN and SYDVKM. The CDR3 DNA reads as TGTGCCAGCAGTCCAGGACAGGGAATACTGTTTTTT. It specifies CASSPGQGILFF.

V usage is TRBV27 and J usage is TRBJ2-3; 8 bases map to TRBD2. The CDR3 extends over 13 amino acids. The V segment lost 3 bases and the J segment 6 bases; nucleotides outside the gene matches: 2. The germline CDR1 and CDR2 sequences are MNHEY and SMNVEV (reference sequence). In DNA form, the CDR3 reads TGTGCCAGCAGTTTTCGGGGGGGGGATACGCAGTATTTT. Its translation is CASSFRGGDTQYF.

This chain connects TRBV4-1 to TRBJ2-5; 9 positions agree with TRBD1. After removal of 4 bases from V and 4 bases from J, the junction contained 7 bases not matched to a gene. Germline V lookup: CDR1 MGHRA, CDR2 YSYEKL. This CDR3 spans 15 amino acids. In DNA, the CDR3 is TGCGCCAGCAGCCTGGGACAGGGCATGGTAGAGACCCAGTACTTC. Translated: CASSLGQGMVETQYF.

The gene calls are TRBV6-1 and TRBJ1-1; the D gene is possibly TRBD1 (6 bases). There are 15 residues in the CDR3. Germline CDR1 reads MNHNS; CDR2 reads SASEGT. Trimming shortened V by 3 bases and J by 1 base, and 12 bases separated the two germline ends. The CDR3 DNA follows: TGTGCCAGCAGTGAGTTACAGGGTAGGAACACTGAAGCTTTCTTT. It is translated as CASSELQGRNTEAFF.